The present T cell receptor beta chain was sequenced within a study of graft-versus-host responses after intestinal transplantation. Background on the study: Every recipient underwent anti-thymocyte globulin induction, then tacrolimus and steroids for roughly 3 years. Study observations and caveats: Detection of GvH clones occurred in recipient marrow, and some had their first appearance in ileum or blood.

This clone occurred a few times. What it binds is not known. Libraries were prepared by immunoSEQ multiplex PCR; TCRdb keeps only in-frame clonotypes and omits some of them. Of more than 80,000 clones in the sample, around four fifths were seen once. Sequenced material: unstimulated CD8+ T cells sorted from spleen or lymph node cells, taken before intestinal transplant. This receptor was identified in a human donor who received an intestinal transplant.

CDR3 sequence reads: CAAEGGRESGYEQYF. The CDR3 nucleotides are TGTGCCGCCGAAGGGGGGAGGGAAAGCGGGTACGAGCAGTACTTC. The V call is TRBV7-9, the J call TRBJ2-7, with a tentative D call TRBD2 (7 bases). This CDR3 has 15 residues. Germline assignment: CDR1 SEHNR and CDR2 FQNEAQ (reference sequence). V lost 11 bases, J lost 4 bases, and 24 bases lay in between.